In this sample, the clone carrying this T cell receptor beta chain turned up a few times. Its antigen is as yet unknown. MiXCR, applied by TCRdb to the RT-PCR reads, yields one record per CDR3 protein. The sample consists of around 300,000 distinct CDR3 sequences, approximately 23% of them appearing once. This sample was included in a study of response to subunit inactivated influenza vaccine. General study points: T cells newly recruited by each seasonal influenza vaccination are few, the authors suggested.

The CDR3 is made up of 18 amino acids. Trimming removed 0 bases from V and 2 bases from J, with 21 bases in between. Per germline, CDR1 SQVTM and CDR2 ANQGSEA. The sequencing here drew on PBMCs from blood, taken less than 22 months after vaccination. The TCR comes from a man between 50 and 75 years old who received an inactivated influenza vaccine. The chain uses TRBV29-1 and TRBJ2-3; weak D call: TRBD2 (6 bases). CDR3 sequence (DNA): TGCAGCGTTGAAGATCGGATCCCCCGGGACTCCGTCACAGATACGCAGTATTTT. Protein product: CSVEDRIPRDSVTDTQYF.